The following is a T cell receptor beta chain sequence with its context. The entry originates in a study of blood T cell repertoires in COVID-19. Enrollees, about 18 to 100 years old, lived in roughly 24 US areas. Sequencing used immunoSEQ multiplex PCR; TCRdb keeps in-frame clones, though not all of them. Of about 220,000 clones listed, 83% are singletons. The V end lost 7 bases, the J end lost 8 bases, and 17 bases lay between the germline ends. This CDR3 has 13 residues. Sequenced material: PBMCs or T cells enriched from blood (not recorded which). The rearrangement uses TRBV12-3 or TRBV12-4 and TRBJ1-2, with D perhaps matching TRBD1 (5 bases). The origin of this receptor is a woman in her fifties or sixties who had been exposed to COVID-19. CDR3 sequence: CASTKWGGDGYTF. The CDR3, as DNA: TGTGCCAGCACCAAATGGGGGGGAGACGGCTACACCTTC.